What follows are 24 T cell receptor beta chains derived from one specimen sequenced in a study of response to subunit inactivated influenza vaccine. TCRdb reprocessed the RT-PCR reads via MiXCR and lists one record per CDR3 protein. Among 700,000 to 900,000 distinct CDR3 sequences listed, approximately 21% were seen once. Here the sequenced sample was PBMCs from blood, taken roughly 5 days after vaccination. All receptors come from a man aged 50 to 59 who received an inactivated influenza vaccine.

The chain recombines TRBV7-3 with TRBJ2-7; 10 bases align to TRBD1. V shed 3 bases, J shed 4 bases, and the junction held 15 bases outside the gene matches. Per the germline V gene, CDR1 is SGHTA and CDR2 is FQGTGA. The CDR3 sequence is 18 residues long. The CDR3 sequence is CASSLGPIRQGAFYEQYF. CDR3 sequence (DNA): TGTGCCAGCAGCTTGGGCCCAATCCGACAGGGGGCTTTTTACGAGCAGTACTTC.

The chain couples TRBV7-2 to TRBJ2-5, with D perhaps matching TRBD1 or TRBD2 (6 bases each). V lost 5 bases and J lost 4, with 17 bases in between. The CDR3 runs 15 residues. Germline loops: CDR1 SGHTA, CDR2 FQGNSA. CDR3: CASSPDRWGVETQYF. In DNA form, the CDR3 reads TGTGCCAGCAGCCCCGACAGGTGGGGGGTAGAGACCCAGTACTTC.

The chain combines TRBV7-2 with TRBJ2-3, with TRBD1 as a possible D gene (7 bases). The CDR3 runs to 16 residues. From germline, CDR1 is SGHTA and CDR2 FQGNSA. V lost 5 bases and J 1 base, leaving 16 bases between the germline ends. CDR3 sequence reads: CASSPGGTVGTDTQYF. CDR3 DNA sequence: TGTGCCAGCAGCCCCGGCGGGACAGTAGGCACAGATACGCAGTATTTT.

This clonotype turned up a few times. The chain joins TRBV20-1 to TRBJ2-7; tentative D call: TRBD1 (5 bases). The CDR3 covers 15 residues. Germline CDR1 and CDR2: DFQATT and SNEGSKA (reference sequence). V was shortened by 6 bases and J by 0 bases, with 18 bases between the two germline ends. CDR3 DNA: TGCAGTGCCAGGGTCTCTCTAAGGAGCTCCTACGAGCAGTACTTC. It yields the protein CSARVSLRSSYEQYF.

This clonotype has just a few counts. This chain connects TRBV7-8 to TRBJ2-4; no reliable D call. This CDR3 spans 15 amino acids. V shed 3 bases and J shed 6 bases, with 15 bases lying between them. CDR1 SGHVS and CDR2 FQNEAQ come from the germline V gene. As DNA, the CDR3 is TGTGCCAGCAGCTTGTCTCGCTCGATGGGAAACATTCAGTACTTC. As protein: CASSLSRSMGNIQYF.

This clonotype was observed a handful of times. V gene TRBV18 combines with J gene TRBJ2-3; TRBD2 is a possible D gene (5 bases). V lost 3 bases, J lost 7 bases, and 17 bases lay in between. The CDR3 sequence is 15 residues long. Germline CDR1 KGHSH, CDR2 LQKENI. The CDR3 sequence: CASSPSPGGVNTQYF. In nucleotides, the CDR3 is TGTGCCAGCTCACCCTCCCCAGGAGGAGTAAATACGCAGTATTTT.

V gene TRBV5-1 combines with J gene TRBJ1-1; D not resolved. The CDR3 totals 13 residues. Deletions cut 1 base from V and 6 bases from J, with 10 bases between. Germline V CDR1 and CDR2: SGHRS, YFSETQ. CDR3 sequence (DNA): TGCGCCAGCAGCTTGATAACCGGCGCTGAAGCTTTCTTT. Its translation is CASSLITGAEAFF.

This clonotype was seen a few times. The J gene is TRBJ2-5, the V gene TRBV11-2; D is ambiguous. From germline, CDR1 is SGHAT and CDR2 FQNNGV. The CDR3 sequence is 14 residues long. The V gene lost 5 bases and the J gene lost 2 bases, with 12 bases spanning the gap. As DNA, the CDR3 is TGTGCCAGCAGCCTCGACACCGTTCAAGAGACCCAGTACTTC. Its protein is CASSLDTVQETQYF.

The V call is TRBV6-6, the J call TRBJ1-3; no firm D call. The CDR3 spans 13 residues. Per germline, CDR1 MNHNY and CDR2 SVGAGI (reference sequence). The V and J ends lost 7 bases and 0 bases respectively, with 7 bases between them. The CDR3 reads CASNVPSGNTIYF. As DNA, the CDR3 is TGTGCCAGCAACGTACCCTCTGGAAACACCATATATTTT.

This clonotype was found many times. This chain links TRBV7-2 with TRBJ1-6, with D possibly TRBD1 on 6 matching bases. Germline lookup yields CDR1 SGHTA and CDR2 FQGNSA. V lost 6 bases and J 3 bases, leaving 12 bases between the germline ends. CDR3 size: 15 residues. CDR3 loop: CASRLGQIYNSPLHF. In DNA form, the CDR3 reads TGTGCCAGCAGACTAGGACAGATCTATAATTCACCCCTCCACTTT.

This clonotype was counted ten times or more. The CDR3 region is CASSRGPTYEQYF. CDR3 bases: TGTGCCAGCAGCCGGGGGCCGACCTACGAGCAGTACTTC. The chain recombines TRBV6-5 with TRBJ2-7; the D gene could be TRBD1 or TRBD2 (6 bases each). The germline V gene has CDR1 MNHEY and CDR2 SVGAGI. The CDR3 spans 13 residues. V was clipped by 6 bases and J by 2 bases, with 11 bases between them.

This clonotype has more than one count but fewer than ten. The chain has TRBV10-3 and TRBJ2-1; the match to TRBD2 covers 7 bases. CDR3 length: 18 residues. Germline V gives CDR1 ENHRY, CDR2 SYGVKD. With 10 bases clipped from V and 1 base from J, the junction kept 19 bases outside the gene matches. CDR3 amino acids: CATSLGAGLGSSYNEQFF. In nucleotides, the CDR3 is TGTGCCACCTCGCTAGGAGCGGGATTGGGAAGTTCCTACAATGAGCAGTTCTTC.

This clonotype was observed at least ten times. This chain links TRBV20-1 with TRBJ2-7; D might be TRBD1 (6 bases). V lost 5 bases and J 0 bases, leaving 14 bases between the germline ends. CDR3 size: 14 residues. Germline CDR1 reads DFQATT; CDR2 reads SNEGSKA (reference sequence). As DNA, the CDR3 is TGCAGTGCTTTACAGGGAAGGAGCTCCTACGAGCAGTACTTC. Its translation: CSALQGRSSYEQYF.

This clonotype showed up just a few times. The V call is TRBV27, the J call TRBJ2-7; 13 bases agree with TRBD2. Trimming removed 10 bases from V and 2 bases from J; junction bases left unmatched: 5. There are 14 residues in the CDR3. Germline assignment: CDR1 MNHEY and CDR2 SMNVEV (reference sequence). The DNA for the CDR3 is TGTGCCAAAAAACTAGCGGGAGGGCCCTACGAGCAGTACTTC. Amino acid sequence: CAKKLAGGPYEQYF.

There are a few counts of this clonotype. The J gene is TRBJ2-5, the V gene TRBV4-3; D is undetermined. This CDR3 contains 15 residues. Germline CDR1 LGHNA, CDR2 YSLEER. V dropped 0 bases and J dropped 5 bases, with 13 bases sitting between them. The CDR3 bases are TGCGCCAGCAGCCAAGATCAGATTTTGGGTGAGACCCAGTACTTC. Translating it yields CASSQDQILGETQYF.

This clonotype was detected a few times. The V call is TRBV5-4, the J call TRBJ2-7; D is unclear. The V gene lost 0 bases and the J gene lost 5 bases, with 15 bases spanning the gap. CDR1 and CDR2 (germline): SGHNT, YYREEE (reference sequence). The CDR3 contains 15 residues. CDR3 amino acids: CASSLGGDLAHEQYF. CDR3 sequence (DNA): TGTGCCAGCAGCTTGGGCGGCGATCTCGCCCACGAGCAGTACTTC.

This chain connects TRBV20-1 to TRBJ1-6; TRBD1 might be the D (6 bases). This CDR3 contains 16 residues. The ends were cut back, 3 bases at V and 8 bases at J, with 20 bases in the middle. The V gene's germline CDR1 is DFQATT and CDR2 SNEGSKA (reference sequence). The CDR3 protein is CSARAEYWGLDSPLHF. The CDR3, as DNA: TGCAGTGCTAGGGCAGAGTACTGGGGGCTGGATTCACCCCTCCACTTT.

This clonotype was picked up a small number of times. The genes are TRBV7-8 and TRBJ1-1, with TRBD1 identical over 7 bases. V lost 3 bases, J lost 1 base, and 20 bases stayed unmatched. The length of the CDR3 is 20 residues. CDR1 is SGHVS and CDR2 is FQNEAQ in the germline V gene. The CDR3 here is CASSFPRGVNFGIGNTEAFF. CDR3 coding DNA: TGTGCCAGCAGCTTTCCCAGGGGGGTTAATTTCGGGATTGGGAACACTGAAGCTTTCTTT.

The table lists this clonotype with a few counts. The chain joins TRBV9 to TRBJ1-3, with 9 nucleotides matching TRBD1. Germline V gene data show CDR1 as SGDLS and CDR2 as YYNGEE. V was clipped by 2 bases and J by 1 base; unmatched bases: 4. This CDR3 spans 16 amino acids. CDR3 sequence (DNA): TGTGCCAGCAGCGTCGAACAGGGGGCTTCTGGAAACACCATATATTTT. Translating it yields CASSVEQGASGNTIYF.

This clonotype was detected a few times. The chain employs TRBV20-1 and TRBJ2-7; 10 bases line up with TRBD1. V lost 0 bases to trimming and J lost 4 bases; unmatched junction nucleotides: 12. Per the germline V gene, CDR1 is DFQATT and CDR2 is SNEGSKA (reference sequence). This CDR3 region has 17 residues. The DNA for the CDR3 is TGCAGTGCTAGAGATAACCGGGACAGGGGTATAAGGTACGAGCAGTACTTC. Translated: CSARDNRDRGIRYEQYF.

This clonotype was observed a few times. The chain carries TRBV7-2 and TRBJ2-2; possibly TRBD1 or TRBD2 for D (5 bases each). Germline V gives CDR1 SGHTA, CDR2 FQGNSA. CDR3 length equals 15 residues. The V end lost 1 base, the J end lost 9 bases, and 15 bases lay between the germline ends. This chain's CDR3 is CASSLVSGRGRELFF. For the CDR3, the DNA is TGTGCCAGCAGCTTAGTGAGTGGTCGGGGCAGGGAGCTGTTTTTT.

This clonotype was detected many times. A junction end diverges from the germline sequence, so it may reflect a read error. CDR3 sequence: CSATHGLF. DNA for the CDR3: TGCAGTGCAACCCACGGCTTATTT. The chain links TRBV20-1 to TRBJ2-3; D call uncertain. The CDR3 is 8 residues long. CDR1 and CDR2 (germline): DFQATT, SNEGSKA (reference sequence).

The table lists this clonotype with a few counts. The V and J genes are TRBV4-2 and TRBJ2-7; 9 bases map to TRBD1. The junction had 12 bases not matched to a gene; V was cut back by 3 bases and J by 6 bases. Germline V gene lookup returns CDR1 LGHNA and CDR2 YNFKEQ. The CDR3 is made up of 16 amino acids. For the CDR3, the DNA is TGTGCCAGCAGCCACCGTTCGGGACAGGGAAGGTTCGAGCAGTACTTC. Protein: CASSHRSGQGRFEQYF.

This clonotype has a handful of counts. The chain couples TRBV7-2 to TRBJ2-7; D is ambiguous. Germline V CDR1 and CDR2: SGHTA, FQGNSA. CDR3 length: 14 amino acids. Trimming cost V 5 bases and J 3 bases, with 14 bases left between them. In nucleotides, the CDR3 is TGTGCCAGCAGCCGCCGAAGAGGATTCTACGAGCAGTACTTC. Protein sequence: CASSRRRGFYEQYF.